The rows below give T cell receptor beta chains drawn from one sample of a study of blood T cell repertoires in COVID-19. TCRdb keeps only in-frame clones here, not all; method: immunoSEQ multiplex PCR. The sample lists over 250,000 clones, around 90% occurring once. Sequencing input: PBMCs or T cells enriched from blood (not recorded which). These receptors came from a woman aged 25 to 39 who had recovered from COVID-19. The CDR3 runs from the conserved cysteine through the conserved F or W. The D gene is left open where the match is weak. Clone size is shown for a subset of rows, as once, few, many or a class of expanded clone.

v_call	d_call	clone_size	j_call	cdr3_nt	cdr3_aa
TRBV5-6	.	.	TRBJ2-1	TGTGCCAGCAGCGGGAAAGAACTAGGCTGGAATGAGCAGTTCTTC	CASSGKELGWNEQFF
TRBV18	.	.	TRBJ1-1	TGTGCCAGCTCACCGTCTAATGTCGGCACTGAAGCTTTCTTT	CASSPSNVGTEAFF
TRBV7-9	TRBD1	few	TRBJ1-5	TGTGCCAGCAGCCCGGGACAGGGGTTCAATCAGCCCCAGCATTTT	CASSPGQGFNQPQHF
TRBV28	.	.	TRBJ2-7	TGTGCCAGCAGTTCTTTTGACGAGCAGTACTTC	CASSSFDEQYF
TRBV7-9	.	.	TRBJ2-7	TGTGCCAGCAGCTTACACAGCCCGACATCACTCCTCTACGAGCAGTACTTC	CASSLHSPTSLLYEQYF
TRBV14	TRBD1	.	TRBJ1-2	TGTGCCAGCAGCCAACGGACAGGGGGCAAAACTTCTGGCTACACCTTC	CASSQRTGGKTSGYTF
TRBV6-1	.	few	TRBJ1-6	TGTGCCAGCAGTGATGCGGGGGGATTCTATAATTCACCCCTCCACTTT	CASSDAGGFYNSPLHF
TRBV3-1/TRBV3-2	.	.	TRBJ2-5	TGTGCCAGCAGCCCATCCGAGACCCAGTACTTC	CASSPSETQYF
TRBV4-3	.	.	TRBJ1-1	TGCGCCAGCAGCCAAGGACAGACCCCTGTAGAAGCTTTCTTT	CASSQGQTPVEAFF
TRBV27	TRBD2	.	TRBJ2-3	TGTGCCAGCAGTTTAATAGGGACTAGCGGGATGAGGACAGATACGCAGTATTTT	CASSLIGTSGMRTDTQYF
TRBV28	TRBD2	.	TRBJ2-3	TGTGCCAGCAGTTTTTTCGGGAGGGCCTCGGGGGATACGCAGTATTTT	CASSFFGRASGDTQYF
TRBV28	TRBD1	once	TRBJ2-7	TGTGCCAGCAGTTTAGACAGGGGGCGACGCTCCTACGAGCAGTACTTC	CASSLDRGRRSYEQYF
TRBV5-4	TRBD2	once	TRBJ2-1	TGTGCCAGCAGCCCCTATGGGGGGGAGGGCAATGAGCAGTTCTTC	CASSPYGGEGNEQFF
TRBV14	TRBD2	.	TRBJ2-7	TGTGCCAGCAGCCTCCTAGCGGGAGCCACCCCCTACGAGCAGTACTTC	CASSLLAGATPYEQYF
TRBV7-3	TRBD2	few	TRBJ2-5	TGTGCCAGCAGCTTGGAGAGCGGGAGCTCTTCAGGCACCCAGTACTTC	CASSLESGSSSGTQYF
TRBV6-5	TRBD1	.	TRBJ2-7	TGTGCCAGCAGCCAAACGACAGGGATCCACGAGCAGTACTTC	CASSQTTGIHEQYF
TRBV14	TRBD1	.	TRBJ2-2	TGTGCCAGCAGCCAACCACCGGGACAGGGTTTCACCGGGGAGCTGTTTTTT	CASSQPPGQGFTGELFF
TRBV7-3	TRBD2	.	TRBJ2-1	TGTGCCAGCAGCCTGGGACTAGCGAAACTCAATGAGCAGTTCTTC	CASSLGLAKLNEQFF
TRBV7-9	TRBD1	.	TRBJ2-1	TGTGCCAGCAGCCGAGGGACAGGCGGGTACAATGAGCAGTTCTTC	CASSRGTGGYNEQFF
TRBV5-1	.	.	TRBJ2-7	TGCGCCAGCAGGCGAAAAGGAGACTCCTCCTACGAGCAGTACTTC	CASRRKGDSSYEQYF
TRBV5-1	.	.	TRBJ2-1	TGCGCCAGCAGCTTGGCCTTGTTTAGCGGACATTACAATGAGCAGTTCTTC	CASSLALFSGHYNEQFF
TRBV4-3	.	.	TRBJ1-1	TGCGCCAGCAGCCTATCCCTCCTGGGGACTATGAACACTGAAGCTTTCTTT	CASSLSLLGTMNTEAFF
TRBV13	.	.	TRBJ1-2	TGTGCCAGCAGCTTACGGGGGGGCGGTTATAATTATGGCTACACCTTC	CASSLRGGGYNYGYTF
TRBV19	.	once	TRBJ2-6	TGTGCCAGTAGGACGGACCAGGGCGGCGCGGGGGCCAACGTCCTGACTTTC	CASRTDQGGAGANVLTF
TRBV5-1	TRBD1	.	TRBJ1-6	TGCGCCAGCAGCAACACAGGGGATTCACCCCTCCACTTT	CASSNTGDSPLHF
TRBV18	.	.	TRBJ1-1	TGTGCCAGCTCACCTCAAGGGGACACTGAAGCTTTCTTT	CASSPQGDTEAFF
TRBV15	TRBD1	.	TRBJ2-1	TGTGCCACCAGCAGAGGAGGGGGACAGGTTAACAATGAGCAGTTCTTC	CATSRGGGQVNNEQFF
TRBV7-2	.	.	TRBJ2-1	TGTGCCAGCAGCTTACAGGGGTACAATGAGCAGTTCTTC	CASSLQGYNEQFF
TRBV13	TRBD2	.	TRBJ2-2	TGTGCCAGCAGCTTAGCAGGTTTGAGTAGCGGGAGAACCGGGGAGCTGTTTTTT	CASSLAGLSSGRTGELFF
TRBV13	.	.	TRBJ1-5	TGTGCCAGCAGCTTGAGACAGGCCAATCAGCCCCAGCATTTT	CASSLRQANQPQHF
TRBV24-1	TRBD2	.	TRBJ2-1	TGTGCCACCAGTGATTTGAGCGGGAGTTTATCCTACAATGAGCAGTTCTTC	CATSDLSGSLSYNEQFF
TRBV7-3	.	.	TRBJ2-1	TGTGCCAGCAGCTTAGAGGGTTGGCCTCGAAGTTCGCAGTTCTTC	CASSLEGWPRSSQFF
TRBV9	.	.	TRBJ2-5	TGTGCCAGCAGCGTAGGAGGGCCCCAAGAGACCCAGTACTTC	CASSVGGPQETQYF
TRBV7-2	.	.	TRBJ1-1	TGTGCCAGCCACAGAGTGCCGATGCACACTGAAGCTTTCTTT	CASHRVPMHTEAFF
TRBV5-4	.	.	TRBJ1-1	TGTGCCAGCAGTTCCGGGAGCACTGAAGCTTTCTTT	CASSSGSTEAFF
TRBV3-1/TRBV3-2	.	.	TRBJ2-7	TGTGCCAGCAGCGAAACGGTTACTACCTACGAGCAGTACTTC	CASSETVTTYEQYF
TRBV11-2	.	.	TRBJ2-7	TGTGCCAGCAGCTTAGAGGGGAGGTCTGGGGACGAGCAGTACTTC	CASSLEGRSGDEQYF
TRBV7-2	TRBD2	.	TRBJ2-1	TGTGCCAGCAGCTTAGGGGTAGGCGGGAGAATTGATGAGCAGTTCTTC	CASSLGVGGRIDEQFF
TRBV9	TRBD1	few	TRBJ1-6	TGTGCCAGCAGCGCGGACAGGGAGGAATCACCCCTCCACTTT	CASSADREESPLHF
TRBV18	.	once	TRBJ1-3	TGTGCCAGCTCGCAGGGTGGATCTGGAAACACCATATATTTT	CASSQGGSGNTIYF
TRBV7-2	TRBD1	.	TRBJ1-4	TGTGCCAGCAGCCCCTCGACAGGGCCAAGGGAAAAACTGTTTTTT	CASSPSTGPREKLFF